Below, 27 T cell receptor beta chains from the same sample are listed, as sequenced in a study of regulatory T cells in long-lasting Graves disease. Arm-PCR of CDR3 regions and iRepertoire HTBI primers were used to build TCR beta libraries. TCRdb recomputed calls from the multiplex PCR reads with MiXCR, one row per CDR3 protein. The data show under 450,000 distinct CDR3 sequences, about 23% seen once. Time point of the sample: persistent/refractory GD, antithyroid drugs over 5 years with positive TRAb. There was RNA extracted from PBMCs, and the TCR library was made from it. The source material was peripheral blood mononuclear cells (PBMCs), sampled when the disease was refractory, from a patient treated with antithyroid drugs. Receptors were obtained from a woman in her forties with Graves disease.

This clonotype has only a few counts. The chain couples TRBV6-2 or TRBV6-3 to TRBJ2-7, with D possibly matching TRBD1 (5 bases). V was clipped by 1 base and J by 2 bases, with 9 bases between them. This CDR3 is built from 14 residues. Germline CDR1 MNHEY, CDR2 SVGEGT. DNA of the CDR3: TGTGCCAGCAGTTACTTAGACAGCACCTACGAGCAGTACTTC. It codes for CASSYLDSTYEQYF.

The chain employs TRBV28 and TRBJ1-2; D remains unclear. The CDR3 is 13 residues long. CDR1 and CDR2 from the germline V gene are MDHEN and SYDVKM. V was clipped by 1 base and J by 4 bases, with 7 bases between them. The DNA of the CDR3 is TGTGCCAGCAGTTTATCTAATCTCTATGGCTACACCTTC. Residues: CASSLSNLYGYTF.

This clonotype occurred a few times. The chain recombines TRBV6-1 with TRBJ1-2; D is uncertain. V lost 4 bases, J lost 3 bases, and 9 bases lay in between. The CDR3 runs to 13 residues. The germline gives CDR1 MNHNS, CDR2 SASEGT. In DNA, the CDR3 is TGTGCCAGCAGTGCGGTGAGGGACTATGGCTACACCTTC. Amino acid sequence: CASSAVRDYGYTF.

This clonotype was seen a handful of times. This rearrangement joins TRBV7-6 to TRBJ2-2, with TRBD2 matching 9 bases. CDR3 size: 15 residues. Germline CDR1 and CDR2: SGHVS and FNYEAQ. V shed 5 bases, J shed 7 bases, and the junction held 8 bases outside the gene matches. CDR3 protein: CASSPIAGEGGELFF. CDR3 in DNA: TGTGCCAGCAGCCCAATAGCGGGAGAGGGCGGGGAGCTGTTTTTT.

This chain uses TRBV9 with TRBJ2-2, with D tentatively TRBD2 (6 bases). The V gene's germline CDR1 is SGDLS and CDR2 YYNGEE. V was cut by 0 bases and J by 0 bases, with 9 bases left in between. The CDR3 sequence is 16 residues long. CDR3 nucleotides: TGTGCCAGCAGCGTAGGGGACTTCACGAACACCGGGGAGCTGTTTTTT. Amino acids: CASSVGDFTNTGELFF.

This clonotype was observed many times. The rearrangement links TRBV11-2 to TRBJ2-5, with TRBD1 identical over 8 bases. The J segment lost 5 bases and the V segment lost 2 bases, leaving 22 bases of the junction unmatched. The germline gives CDR1 SGHAT, CDR2 FQNNGV. CDR3 length: 20 residues. The DNA of the CDR3 is TGTGCCAGCAGCTTACAAGGGGGGACAGGTCAACCTTGGGCTTCCGAGACCCAGTACTTC. It specifies CASSLQGGTGQPWASETQYF. Filled out from reference TRBV11-2 and TRBJ2-5, the complete variable domain reads EAGVAQSPRYKIIEKRQSVAFWCNPISGHATLYWYQQILGQGPKLLIQFQNNGVVDDSQLPKDRFSAERLKGVDSTLKIQPAKLEDSAVYLCASSLQGGTGQPWASETQYFGPGTRLLVL.

The sample holds many counts of this clonotype. V is TRBV28 and J is TRBJ1-5; D unclear. Germline V lookup: CDR1 MDHEN, CDR2 SYDVKM. The CDR3 runs 15 residues. The V and J ends lost 7 bases and 0 bases respectively, with 13 bases between them. The CDR3 DNA reads as TGTGCCAGCACTCCTCGGGCGTATAGCAATCAGCCCCAGCATTTT. It specifies CASTPRAYSNQPQHF.

The V gene is TRBV15, the J gene TRBJ2-2; 9 bases match TRBD2. The CDR3 is made up of 16 amino acids. Germline values: CDR1 LNHNV, CDR2 YYDKDF (reference sequence). Unmatched junction bases numbered 8, after V lost 2 bases and J lost 7 bases. In DNA, the CDR3 is TGTGCCACCAGCAGAACTCCGGGACTAGCAAGCGGGGAGCTGTTTTTT. This encodes CATSRTPGLASGELFF.

In this sample, this clonotype turned up many times. This sequence joins TRBV20-1 and TRBJ1-1; D unclear. The ends were cut back, 4 bases at V and 1 base at J, with 7 bases in the middle. Germline CDR1 is DFQATT and CDR2 is SNEGSKA (reference sequence). The CDR3 extends over 12 amino acids. The CDR3 DNA is TGCAGTGCTATTCGGCAGAACACTGAAGCTTTCTTT. Protein sequence: CSAIRQNTEAFF.

As for this clonotype: Sequence at one end of the junction differs from germline and may be a read error. This chain uses TRBV6-6 with TRBJ2-2; D gene uncertain. The CDR3 has 16 amino acids. Germline V gene lookup returns CDR1 MNHNY and CDR2 SVGAGI (reference sequence). This chain's CDR3 is CVSSYSWGIGTGELFF. CDR3 DNA: TGTGTCAGCAGTTACTCCTGGGGTATAGGCACCGGGGAGCTGTTTTTT.

This clonotype turned up a few times. V is TRBV5-1 and J is TRBJ2-7; a weak D match, TRBD2 (6 bases). The V and J ends lost 4 bases and 3 bases respectively, with 11 bases between them. Looked up from germline, CDR1 is SGHRS and CDR2 is YFSETQ. The CDR3 has 13 amino acids. The CDR3 DNA is TGCGCCAGCAGCGCGGGACCCAGCTACGAGCAGTACTTC. Amino acids: CASSAGPSYEQYF.

This clonotype was observed at least ten times. The chain is built from TRBV7-2 and TRBJ2-7, with D unresolved. V lost 3 bases and J 4 bases, leaving 10 bases between the germline ends. Germline CDR1 and CDR2: SGHTA and FQGNSA. The CDR3 runs to 13 residues. The CDR3 bases are TGTGCCAGCAGCTTTCGCCACAGTTACGAGCAGTACTTC. Translated, it gives CASSFRHSYEQYF. The full variable domain, its missing parts supplied by reference TRBV7-2 and TRBJ2-7, is GAGVSQSPSNKVTEKGKDVELRCDPISGHTALYWYRQSLGQGLEFLIYFQGNSAPDKSGLPSDRFSAERTGGSVSTLTIQRTQQEDSAVYLCASSFRHSYEQYFGPGTRLTVT.

This clonotype appeared many times. V usage is TRBV10-3 and J usage is TRBJ2-5, with 14 bases aligning to TRBD2. The CDR3 is made up of 16 amino acids. In germline, CDR1 is ENHRY, CDR2 SYGVKD. Trimming removed 6 bases from V and 5 bases from J; junction bases left unmatched: 8. CDR3 in amino acids: CAIRGTSGSSWETQYF. The DNA of the CDR3 is TGTGCCATCAGGGGGACTAGCGGGAGCAGCTGGGAGACCCAGTACTTC.

The J gene is TRBJ2-7, the V gene TRBV5-6; weak D call: TRBD2 (6 bases). Trimming stripped 4 bases from V and 3 bases from J, with 20 bases between. Germline V CDR1 and CDR2: SGHDT, YYEEEE. The CDR3 is 16 residues long. The CDR3: CASSTTMAGFNYEQYF. The CDR3 DNA is TGTGCCAGCAGCACTACTATGGCGGGGTTCAACTACGAGCAGTACTTC.

This clonotype was detected only a few times. This may be a read error, as it is one base from a much larger clone. This CDR3 reads CASSPALTVSEQYF. In nucleotides, the CDR3 is TGTGCCAGCAGTCCCGCACTGACAGTTAGCGAGCAGTACTTC. This rearrangement joins TRBV28 to TRBJ2-7, with D perhaps TRBD1 (5 bases). V shed 5 bases and J shed 6 bases, with 17 bases lying between them. The CDR3 covers 14 residues. Germline assignment: CDR1 MDHEN and CDR2 SYDVKM.

This clonotype appeared many times. The chain links TRBV29-1 to TRBJ1-1; possibly TRBD1 for D (5 bases). V was clipped by 0 bases and J by 3 bases, with 20 bases between them. From germline, CDR1 is SQVTM and CDR2 ANQGSEA. The CDR3 loop spans 17 amino acids. The CDR3 sequence is CSVEDRGRAGLDTEAFF. The CDR3 DNA follows: TGCAGCGTTGAAGATCGGGGCAGGGCGGGTCTCGACACTGAAGCTTTCTTT.

The CDR3, as DNA: TGTGCCAGCAGTGTTGCTCCTCTGCGGACCCAGTACTTC. It encodes CASSVAPLRTQYF. The chain employs TRBV2 and TRBJ2-5; the D is unclear. Trimming pared 4 bases from V and 7 bases from J, leaving 13 bases between. The CDR3 is 13 amino acids. The germline CDR1 and CDR2 sequences are SNHLY and FYNNEI. The full variable domain, rest sourced from reference TRBV2 and TRBJ2-5, is EPEVTQTPSHQVTQMGQEVILRCVPISNHLYFYWYRQILGQKVEFLVSFYNNEISEKSEIFDDQFSVERPDGSNFTLKIRSTKLEDSAMYFCASSVAPLRTQYFGPGTRLLVL.

The CDR3: CASSPLVTVGEQYF. CDR3 coding DNA: TGTGCCAGCAGCCCACTCGTAACAGTGGGAGAGCAGTACTTC. This chain uses TRBV11-2 with TRBJ2-7, with D unclear. The CDR3 loop spans 14 amino acids. Trimming pared 5 bases from V and 7 bases from J, leaving 18 bases between. CDR1 is SGHAT and CDR2 is FQNNGV in the germline V gene. Drawing the rest from reference TRBV11-2 and TRBJ2-7, the complete variable domain is EAGVAQSPRYKIIEKRQSVAFWCNPISGHATLYWYQQILGQGPKLLIQFQNNGVVDDSQLPKDRFSAERLKGVDSTLKIQPAKLEDSAVYLCASSPLVTVGEQYFGPGTRLTVT.

V and J are TRBV5-1 and TRBJ2-3; 14 nucleotides match TRBD2. The CDR3 sequence is 15 residues long. The junction had 8 bases not matched to a gene; V was cut back by 6 bases and J by 8 bases. Germline CDR1 reads SGHRS; CDR2 reads YFSETQ. CDR3 residues: CASTPGTSGSGTQYF. The CDR3 DNA follows: TGCGCCAGCACCCCCGGGACTAGCGGGAGTGGTACGCAGTATTTT.

The rearrangement uses TRBV6-9 and TRBJ2-3; TRBD2 aligns across 7 bases. Germline V gives CDR1 MNHGY, CDR2 SVAAGI. The CDR3 loop spans 14 amino acids. V shed 3 bases, J shed 5 bases, and the junction held 5 bases outside the gene matches. The CDR3 nucleotides are TGTGCCAGCAGTTACGGGGGGTCTGGAGATACGCAGTATTTT. Protein: CASSYGGSGDTQYF.

As for this clonotype: A read error may explain this, as a much larger clone is one base away. The genes are TRBV20-1 and TRBJ1-4; D gene uncertain. In germline, CDR1 is DFQATT, CDR2 SNEGSKA (reference sequence). The CDR3 is made up of 14 amino acids. With 3 bases removed from V and 3 bases from J, the gap between germline ends came to 11 bases. Here the CDR3 reads CSASSEVANEKLFF. DNA for the CDR3: TGCAGTGCTAGCTCAGAGGTGGCTAATGAAAAACTGTTTTTT.

This clonotype was counted between two and nine times. The V and J genes are TRBV7-6 and TRBJ2-2; D unresolved. Between the trimmed V and J ends, which lost 6 bases and 0 bases, there was a span of 14 bases. Germline V gene lookup returns CDR1 SGHVS and CDR2 FNYEAQ. The CDR3 extends over 16 amino acids. CDR3 region: CASSRKGLTNTGELFF. In DNA, the CDR3 is TGTGCCAGCAGTCGAAAAGGGCTTACGAACACCGGGGAGCTGTTTTTT.

This clonotype was seen more than once but under ten times. This chain uses TRBV2 with TRBJ2-5; 8 bases line up with TRBD2. From germline, CDR1 is SNHLY and CDR2 FYNNEI. The length of the CDR3 is 14 residues. With 6 bases clipped from V and 7 bases from J, the junction kept 10 bases outside the gene matches. DNA of the CDR3: TGTGCCAGCAGGGGGACTAGGCCCTTGTCGACCCAGTACTTC. Translated: CASRGTRPLSTQYF.

This clonotype turned up a few times. The chain joins TRBV12-5 to TRBJ2-2; TRBD2 aligns across 10 bases. The CDR3 is made up of 19 amino acids. V was clipped by 0 bases and J by 6 bases; unmatched bases: 13. Germline V gives CDR1 LGHNT, CDR2 FRNRAP. The CDR3 here is CASGLVPKRAGGPPGELFF. The CDR3 DNA is TGTGCTAGTGGTTTGGTACCAAAGAGAGCGGGAGGGCCTCCCGGGGAGCTGTTTTTT.

This clonotype showed up many times. This rearrangement joins TRBV12-3 or TRBV12-4 to TRBJ1-5; maybe TRBD1 (5 bases). Trimming removed 5 bases at V and 0 bases at J, with 14 bases between. The CDR3 is made up of 16 amino acids. The CDR3 DNA follows: TGTGCCAGCAGTCTTCACCAGGGTCATAGCAATCAGCCCCAGCATTTT. As protein: CASSLHQGHSNQPQHF.

This clonotype has at least ten counts. The chain combines TRBV6-2 or TRBV6-3 with TRBJ2-7; no definite D call. The CDR3 spans 15 residues. Trimming pared 6 bases from V and 2 bases from J, leaving 17 bases between. The V gene's germline CDR1 is MNHEY and CDR2 SVGEGT. The CDR3 coding sequence is TGTGCCAGCAGGTACCTGACGGCGCCGACCTACGAGCAGTACTTC. Protein sequence: CASRYLTAPTYEQYF.

The V gene is TRBV7-3, the J gene TRBJ2-2; 9 positions match TRBD2. The CDR3 is 17 residues long. Germline assignment: CDR1 SGHTA and CDR2 FQGTGA. The J segment lost 4 bases and the V segment lost 5 bases, leaving 11 bases of the junction unmatched. CDR3 in DNA: TGTGCCAGCAGCGCGACATTAGCGGGAGACTTCACCGGGGAGCTGTTTTTT. It yields the protein CASSATLAGDFTGELFF.